This is a list of T cell receptor beta chains from one sample in a study of OX40 agonist ivuxolimab in advanced cancers. This table comes from immunoSEQ multiplex PCR, and its TCRdb copy is limited to in-frame clones, with some not included. The sample lists about 70,000 clones, roughly 90% occurring once. The sequencing here drew on CD4+ or CD8+ T cells sorted from blood, taken in a trial of the OX40 agonist ivuxolimab. The source is an adult with an advanced solid tumor such as melanoma, head and neck, liver or kidney cancer. Each CDR3 is given with its conserved first and last residue. The D gene is left open where the match is weak. Not all rows give a size; the values are once, few, many and, for expanded clones, a class.

-	TRBJ1-6	TRBV7-9	-	TGTGCCAGCAGCTTGACCGGACTACTGGACAGAAATTCACCCCTCCACTTT	CASSLTGLLDRNSPLHF
-	TRBJ1-2	TRBV14	-	TGTGCCAGCAGCCAAAAACGGGCAGGTATCTATGGCTACACCTTC	CASSQKRAGIYGYTF
-	TRBJ1-5	TRBV6-1	-	TGTGCCAGCAGTTCTGACTTAGGTTCTTCCCAGCATTTT	CASSSDLGSSQHF
-	TRBJ2-5	TRBV5-4	TRBD2	TGTGCCTTCTTCTCCGGGACTAGCGGGGGGGCCTACCAAGAGACCCAGTACTTC	CAFFSGTSGGAYQETQYF
-	TRBJ1-4	TRBV28	TRBD1	TGTGCCAGCAGACAGACAGGGGGGGGAAATGAAAAACTGTTTTTT	CASRQTGGGNEKLFF
once	TRBJ2-7	TRBV4-2	TRBD2	TGTGCCAGCAGCCAGGAGAGCGGGGGGTACCACGAGCAGTACTTC	CASSQESGGYHEQYF
-	TRBJ2-5	TRBV7-2	-	TGTGCCACCTCACGGAGCAACCAAGAGACCCAGTACTTC	CATSRSNQETQYF
-	TRBJ2-7	TRBV6-5	-	TGTGCCAGCCGCCGGAACGCGGGCTACGAGCAGTACTTC	CASRRNAGYEQYF
-	TRBJ2-7	TRBV30	-	TGTGCCTGGACCCGACCCGGGACAAGCTACGAGCAGTACTTC	CAWTRPGTSYEQYF
-	TRBJ1-2	TRBV18	-	TGTGCCAGCTCACTCCGACAGGCCCCGATGGGCTATGGCTACACCTTC	CASSLRQAPMGYGYTF
-	TRBJ2-1	TRBV28	-	TGTGCCAGCAGTCCCCCGCCGGTTTCCTACAATGAGCAGTTCTTC	CASSPPPVSYNEQFF
once	TRBJ2-7	TRBV6-6	-	TGTGCCAGCTCCCAGGGGGGGTCGTCCATCTACGAGCAGTACTTC	CASSQGGSSIYEQYF
-	TRBJ1-4	TRBV7-9	-	TGTGCCAGCAGCATAGCCGGGACTCCGAAAATGGACGATAATGAAAAACTGTTTTTT	CASSIAGTPKMDDNEKLFF
-	TRBJ2-1	TRBV4-3	-	TGCGCCAGCAGCCAAGGGACATACAATGAGCAGTTCTTC	CASSQGTYNEQFF
-	TRBJ2-3	TRBV4-2	-	TGTGCCAGCAGCCAAGAACCCCGACCGTTCACAGATACGCAGTATTTT	CASSQEPRPFTDTQYF
-	TRBJ1-1	TRBV5-1	-	TGCGCCAGCAGCTTGACCTACGGGGACACTGAAGCTTTCTTT	CASSLTYGDTEAFF
-	TRBJ1-2	TRBV30	-	TGTGCCTGGGGAGGACAATCCAGCTCCACCTTC	CAWGGQSSSTF
-	TRBJ2-1	TRBV29-1	-	TGCAGCGCCCGACCGGACACCTACAATGAGCAGTTCTTC	CSARPDTYNEQFF
-	TRBJ2-3	TRBV5-6	-	TGTGCCAGCAGCTTACGCGGTGGTAACACAGATACGCAGTATTTT	CASSLRGGNTDTQYF
-	TRBJ1-2	TRBV6-5	-	TGTGCCAGCAGCAGGACGGATGGAGTTTATGGCTACACCTTC	CASSRTDGVYGYTF
-	TRBJ1-6	TRBV9	TRBD1	TGTGCCAGCAGCAAAACGGACAGGGGTCGGAATTCACCCCTCCACTTT	CASSKTDRGRNSPLHF
-	TRBJ1-5	TRBV5-4	TRBD1	TGTGCCAGCAGCAACTTGGGACAGGGCAATCAGCCCCAGCATTTT	CASSNLGQGNQPQHF
-	TRBJ1-2	TRBV19	-	TGTGCCAGTAGTATCAAAAGGGGCGCTAATGGCTACACCTTC	CASSIKRGANGYTF
-	TRBJ1-2	TRBV5-4	TRBD1	TGTGCCAGCAGCATTGACAGGGATTATGGCTACACCTTC	CASSIDRDYGYTF
-	TRBJ2-7	TRBV19	-	TGTGCCAGTAGTCCGGACGGACCCTACGAGCAGTACTTC	CASSPDGPYEQYF
-	TRBJ1-2	TRBV27	-	TGTGCCAGCAGCCGGGACCGCGCCTCTAACTATGGCTACACCTTC	CASSRDRASNYGYTF
-	TRBJ2-7	TRBV9	-	TGTGCCAGCCTGCAGGGGGGATCCTACGAGCAGTACTTC	CASLQGGSYEQYF
-	TRBJ1-3	TRBV2	TRBD1	TGTGCCAGCAGCTCACCGACAGGGCCTGGAAACACCATATATTTT	CASSSPTGPGNTIYF
-	TRBJ2-3	TRBV7-6	-	TGTGCCAGCAGCTCCACCATCGGCGGGGGCCCCCGGAGGACAGATACGCAGTATTTT	CASSSTIGGGPRRTDTQYF
-	TRBJ1-2	TRBV29-1	TRBD1	TGCAGCGCTAGGGGGCGAAGATATGGCTACACCTTC	CSARGRRYGYTF
-	TRBJ1-5	TRBV10-3	TRBD1	TGTGCCATCAGAGAGACAGGGTTTAGCAATCAGCCCCAGCATTTT	CAIRETGFSNQPQHF
once	TRBJ1-6	TRBV27	TRBD1	TGTGCCAGCCGTCAGGGACAGACCAATTCACCCCTCCACTTT	CASRQGQTNSPLHF
-	TRBJ2-2	TRBV9	-	TGTGCCAGCAGCGTAGCTCGGATAAACACCGGGGAGCTGTTTTTT	CASSVARINTGELFF
-	TRBJ2-2	TRBV25-1	-	TGTGCCAGCAGCCCAAGTCGGGGGGCTGCCGGGGAGCTGTTTTTT	CASSPSRGAAGELFF
-	TRBJ1-5	TRBV28	TRBD1	TGTGCCAGCGGGACAGTAACCTTCTTAGATCAGCCCCAGCATTTT	CASGTVTFLDQPQHF
-	TRBJ2-2	TRBV7-9	-	TGTGCCAGCAGCTTAGGGCGGACCGGGGAGCTGTTTTTT	CASSLGRTGELFF
-	TRBJ2-7	TRBV9	-	TGTGCCAGCAGCGCCAGGGGCGGAGTCTACGAGCAGTACTTC	CASSARGGVYEQYF
-	TRBJ1-3	TRBV7-9	-	TGTGCCAGCAGCGATAGGGGGGTGGCCCCAATCTCTGGAAACACCATATATTTT	CASSDRGVAPISGNTIYF
once	TRBJ1-4	TRBV15	-	TGTGCCACCAGCAGAGCCGGACAAGGCGAAAAACTGTTTTTT	CATSRAGQGEKLFF
-	TRBJ2-5	TRBV4-1	TRBD2	TGCGCCAGCAGCCAAGTGGGAGGGTTAGAGACCCAGTACTTC	CASSQVGGLETQYF
-	TRBJ2-3	TRBV5-1	-	TGCGCCAGCAGCTTGGGACAGTCCACAGATACGCAGTATTTT	CASSLGQSTDTQYF
-	TRBJ2-1	TRBV11-2	-	TGTGCCAGCAGCTTAGAACTTGAGCAGTTCTTC	CASSLELEQFF